The present TCR beta chain was sequenced within a study of blood T cells in healthy people across ages. Overall study results and limits: More naive CD4+ cells and higher diversity were found in long-lived than in aged donors. Observed TCR beta diversity per million T cells went down as age went up. This fall followed a roughly linear course with age.

This clonotype was found a few times. Its antigen is not identified. This CDR3 has 17 residues. Trimming shortened V by 8 bases and J by 8 bases, and 28 bases separated the two germline ends. Germline V gives CDR1 MNHEY, CDR2 SVGEGT. Primers used in a second PCR of about 7 to 12 cycles were a sample-barcoded 5' primer and a J-beta primer mix. TCRdb re-analysed the 5' RACE reads in MiXCR, keeping a single row per CDR3 protein. The sample includes approximately 490,000 distinct CDR3 sequences, about 24% of them seen just once. Separately, the same data were catalogued under a study of T cells of mothers and their children.

This receptor was taken from a boy younger than 18 in good health. The V and J genes are TRBV6-2 or TRBV6-3 and TRBJ2-1; tentatively, D is TRBD2 (5 bases). The specimen was blood. The CDR3 loop reads CASGASKLGRVIHEQFF. The CDR3 coding sequence is TGTGCCAGCGGAGCTTCTAAACTAGGGCGAGTGATCCATGAGCAGTTCTTC.